This T cell receptor (beta chain) was captured in a study of cytomegalovirus exposure and HLA in healthy donors. For the study at large: HLA-typed donors were the source of roughly 85 million unique TCRs held in an early data release. General observations from the study: Later examination showed HLA-associated TCR beta chains had greater clonal expansion than equally common others. In an earlier analysis, in some 500 donors, most V segments appeared productive either ~90% or ~30% of the time.

Germline trimming cut 1 base from V and 5 bases from J; bases unmatched to any gene: 3. This CDR3 region has 15 residues. The germline V gene encodes CDR1 MNHEY and CDR2 SMNVEV (reference sequence). On this clone: The antigen remains undetermined.

The PCR employed 60 Vbeta primers together with 13 Jbeta primers. Repertoires were generated with immunoSEQ multiplex PCR, while TCRdb's copy carries only in-frame clones and drops some. The sample records about 170,000 clones, approximately 88% being singletons. The clonotype was recovered from a boy younger than 10 in good health and CMV-seronegative. The sequencing sample was made of PBMCs. J is TRBJ2-1 and V is TRBV27; the match to TRBD2 covers 9 bases. Here the CDR3 reads CASSLWPSGDNEQFF. CDR3 DNA: TGTGCCAGCAGTTTATGGCCTAGCGGGGACAATGAGCAGTTCTTC.